This T cell receptor beta chain came from a study of cytomegalovirus exposure and HLA in healthy donors. PCR amplification relied on 60 Vbeta primers (plus 13 Jbeta primers). The protocol was immunoSEQ multiplex PCR, while the TCRdb copy is restricted to in-frame clones and leaves out a portion. This table holds some 120,000 clones, less than 80% found once. V shed 1 base, J shed 5 bases, and the junction held 7 bases outside the gene matches. Germline values: CDR1 LNHDA, CDR2 SQIVND (reference sequence). The CDR3 contains 16 residues. The sequence was collected from a woman in her thirties or forties in good health and CMV-seropositive. The chain has TRBV19 and TRBJ2-1; 8 nucleotides line up with TRBD1. The sample comprised PBMCs. CDR3 DNA: TGTGCCAGTAGTATAGCCCAGGGGGCCTACGACAATGAGCAGTTCTTC. It specifies CASSIAQGAYDNEQFF.